This TCR gamma chain originates from a study of Vγ9Vδ2 T cells in congenital toxoplasmosis (dated by TCRdb to 2020 to 2022). In the study overall: Congenital toxoplasmosis was diagnosed using IgG, IgM and IgA serology, Western blot and an in-house interferon-gamma release assay. In this study, researchers looked at the gamma and delta chain CDR3 repertoires of sorted blood gammadelta T cells, comparing infants congenitally infected with T. gondii against uninfected infants. Repertoire sequencing was done on samples from infants at 2 months after birth and at 1 year of age. TCR sequencing was performed on five or six infected and 10 uninfected infants at 2 months and on 3 infected and 4 uninfected infants at 1 year.

The same treatment, using spiramycin and/or pyrimethamine plus sulfadiazine plus folinic acid, was given to mothers of both infected and uninfected infants. Every infant, whether infected or uninfected, was delivered at term after more than 37 weeks of gestation. Around 1 mL of blood was used to isolate PBMCs by Lymphoprep gradient centrifugation, after which the PBMCs were cryopreserved in liquid nitrogen and shipped to Belgium. After thawing, PBMCs were labeled with Zombie NIR viability dye and stained with CD3, TCR gammadelta, Vgamma9 and Vdelta2 antibodies. Sorting of CD3+ TCRgammadelta+ T cells was performed on a FACSAria III, reaching a mean purity of 98%. For each sample, the RNeasy Micro Kit was used to isolate RNA from around 10,000 sorted gammadelta T cells. The study infants had mothers who were enrolled with primary T. gondii infection during pregnancy. Infant peripheral blood was collected at an outpatient microbiology and virology center in Pavia, Italy.

The research as a whole found: Germline-encoded fetal-type TRDV2 CDR3 sequences seemed more prevalent in infected than uninfected roughly 2-month-old infants, suggesting an in utero expansion footprint. A public TRGV9 clonotype was highly prevalent in both infected and uninfected infants. Two months was the earliest age with enough suitable sample material for TCR repertoire analysis, so newborn repertoires were not sequenced. The repertoire differences between infected and uninfected infants were less clear at 1 year of age than at 2 months. At 2 months, infected infants appeared to have fewer N additions in TRGV9 and TRDV2 CDR3s than uninfected infants, particularly in TRDV2-TRDJ1 sequences.

Looking up the germline V gene (reference sequence) yields CDR1 GITISATS and CDR2 ISYDGTV. The CDR3 goes from the cysteine to the phenylalanine over 16 residues. Solely the CDR3 DNA is kept, with 48 bases framed from the first base. Trimming takes 1 base off V and 4 bases off J; junction bases not matched to a gene: 1. A word on this clone: What antigen it recognizes has not been identified. A far larger clone is one base from this, pointing to a likely read error. Other DNA sequences from this sample encode an identical CDR3 as well.

cDNA was generated in one tube by template-switch reverse transcription with TRGC- and TRDC-specific primers, using SuperScript II. The TRGC primer was designed to bind both the TRGC1 and TRGC2 constant genes. Amplification of TRG and TRD was done with the KAPA Real-Time Library Amplification Kit, and AMPure XP beads were used for purification between steps. Index PCR with the Nextera XT Index Kit was used to attach Illumina sequencing adapters. Sequencing of TRG and TRD amplicons was performed on an Illumina MiSeq with the V2 300 kit, and 150 bp paired-end reads were generated. The study's processing was this. Before further analysis, read quality was checked using FastQC version 0.11.8. With MiXCR version 3.0.3, reads were aligned to GenBank TRG or TRD reference genes and CDR3 sequences were built. Default MiXCR settings were used with one exception: TRDD gene segments were assembled from 3 consecutive nucleotides instead of 5. N additions, CDR3 length, J segment length and clonotype sharing between samples were calculated with VDJtools version 1.2.1. Out-of-frame CDR3 sequences and those containing stop codons were excluded from analysis. Infant repertoires were assessed for overlap with previously published fetal, cord blood and adult blood Vgamma9Vdelta2 repertoires. TCRdb reprocessed the public data with the CATT caller; entries with the same nucleotide sequence were combined afterwards. It is TCRdb's table, rather than the study itself, that gives the V and J calls and clone size. The sample records approximately 280 gamma-chain clones, under 8% of which are singletons. Approximately 37% of the sample comes from the top ten.

Sequenced: gamma-delta T cells from blood. The rearranged segments are TRGV9 and TRGJP. The receptor's source is a child under 10 years old born to a mother with Toxoplasma gondii infection during pregnancy, either congenitally infected or uninfected (not recorded which). CDR3 sequence: CALWEVQELGKKIKVF. In nucleotide form, the sequence is TGTGCCTTGTGGGAGGTACAAGAGTTGGGCAAAAAAATCAAGGTATTT.